These 17 T cell receptor beta chains share one sample of origin, sequenced in a study of shared clonotypes between healthy human individuals. Some clones are missing from TCRdb's copy, which holds only in-frame ones; the method was immunoSEQ multiplex PCR. The data show over a million clones, approximately 98.5% seen once. The sample comprised naive CD4+ T cells sorted from blood. Subset indicated: CD45RA+ positively selected. All receptors derive from a man aged 30 to 39 in good health.

V is TRBV20-1 and J is TRBJ1-1; 9 nucleotides line up with TRBD1. This CDR3 region has 11 residues. Germline CDR1 reads DFQATT; CDR2 reads SNEGSKA (reference sequence). V was clipped by 5 bases and J by 11 bases; unmatched bases: 6. The DNA of the CDR3 is TGCAGTGCTCTCGGGACAGGGAGGGCTTTCTTT. This translates into CSALGTGRAFF.

This clone was seen once. The chain is built from TRBV18 and TRBJ2-3; D is possibly TRBD1 (6 bases). Germline CDR1 and CDR2: KGHSH and LQKENI. Trimming removed 0 bases at V and 4 bases at J, with 8 bases between. The CDR3 extends over 14 amino acids. CDR3 amino acids: CASSPPGAPDTQYF. For the CDR3, the DNA is TGTGCCAGCTCACCACCGGGGGCCCCAGATACGCAGTATTTT.

The chain employs TRBV19 and TRBJ2-1; D is uncertain. Trimming removed 2 bases from V and 10 bases from J, with 9 bases in between. Per germline, CDR1 LNHDA and CDR2 SQIVND (reference sequence). The length of the CDR3 is 12 residues. This CDR3 is CASSIPTLEQFF. In nucleotides, the CDR3 is TGTGCCAGTAGTATACCTACCTTAGAGCAGTTCTTC.

This chain uses TRBV28 with TRBJ2-7; tentative D call: TRBD2 (6 bases). CDR1 MDHEN and CDR2 SYDVKM come from the germline V gene. This CDR3 region has 13 residues. Trimming took off 2 bases at V and 6 bases at J, with 11 bases between the two ends. Written as DNA, the CDR3 is TGTGCCAGCAGTTTAATAGCGGCAGGCGAGCAGTACTTC. It is translated as CASSLIAAGEQYF.

This sequence joins TRBV5-1 and TRBJ2-7; 8 nucleotides line up with TRBD2. Germline loops: CDR1 SGHRS, CDR2 YFSETQ. The CDR3 sequence is 15 residues long. V trimming: 5 bases; J trimming: 1 base; junction bases outside the gene matches: 8. CDR3 sequence reads: CASSPGRGGSYEQYF. The CDR3 nucleotides read TGCGCCAGCAGTCCCGGGAGGGGGGGATCCTACGAGCAGTACTTC.

The chain employs TRBV7-9 and TRBJ1-1, with D uncertain. Germline values: CDR1 SEHNR, CDR2 FQNEAQ (reference sequence). CDR3 length equals 15 residues. Trimming removed 1 base at V and 2 bases at J, with 11 bases between. Here the CDR3 reads CASSLVLRGNTEAFF. CDR3 in DNA: TGTGCCAGCAGCTTAGTGTTGCGGGGAAACACTGAAGCTTTCTTT. The complete variable domain, with remaining parts taken from reference TRBV7-9 and TRBJ1-1, reads DTGVSQNPRHKITKRGQNVTFRCDPISEHNRLYWYRQTLGQGPEFLTYFQNEAQLEKSRLLSDRFSAERPKGSFSTLEIQRTEQGDSAMYLCASSLVLRGNTEAFFGQGTRLTVV.

CDR3 loop: CASRKEAWGEETQYF. The CDR3 coding sequence is TGCGCCAGCAGGAAGGAGGCCTGGGGGGAAGAGACCCAGTACTTC. V gene TRBV5-1 combines with J gene TRBJ2-5, with D maybe TRBD2 (6 bases). This CDR3 is built from 15 residues. V was trimmed by 5 bases and J by 3 bases, leaving 17 bases between them. Germline V CDR1 and CDR2: SGHRS, YFSETQ.

The chain combines TRBV18 with TRBJ2-2; 8 nucleotides match TRBD2. Germline CDR1 KGHSH, CDR2 LQKENI. The CDR3 covers 17 residues. J was trimmed by 2 bases and V by 1 base; bases with no gene match: 6. The CDR3 reads CASSPRPGLVNTGELFF. CDR3 coding DNA: TGTGCCAGCTCACCACGGCCGGGACTAGTTAACACCGGGGAGCTGTTTTTT.

The chain carries TRBV5-1 and TRBJ2-3; D might be TRBD1 (6 bases). CDR3 length equals 13 residues. Germline CDR1 is SGHRS and CDR2 is YFSETQ. V was shortened by 4 bases and J by 5 bases, with 11 bases between the two germline ends. The CDR3 protein is CASSTLTGDTQYF. CDR3 in DNA: TGCGCCAGCAGCACCCTGACAGGAGATACGCAGTATTTT.

V gene TRBV29-1 combines with J gene TRBJ2-5, with 11 positions matching TRBD1. The germline CDR1 and CDR2 sequences are SQVTM and ANQGSEA. The CDR3 totals 13 residues. The J segment lost 5 bases and the V segment lost 6 bases, leaving 5 bases of the junction unmatched. This CDR3 reads CSVDRGLRETQYF. The CDR3 DNA reads TGCAGCGTGGACAGGGGGCTCCGGGAGACCCAGTACTTC.

With regard to this clone: At the DNA level, this CDR3 is encoded by other sequences in the same sample as well. This chain connects TRBV28 to TRBJ2-7; D gene unclear. This CDR3 is 12 amino acids long. Trimming shortened V by 5 bases and J by 0 bases, and 5 bases separated the two germline ends. Germline CDR1 MDHEN, CDR2 SYDVKM. The CDR3 DNA sequence: TGTGCCAGCAGTCCTCCCTCCTACGAGCAGTACTTC. Its protein is CASSPPSYEQYF.

This clone was found once. The chain combines TRBV5-4 with TRBJ2-7; 7 bases are a match to TRBD2. Trimming removed 4 bases from V and 2 bases from J; junction bases left unmatched: 9. In germline, CDR1 is SGHNT, CDR2 YYREEE (reference sequence). The CDR3 runs to 15 residues. The CDR3 region is CASSRARGGTYEQYF. The DNA of the CDR3 is TGTGCCAGCAGCCGCGCACGGGGAGGGACCTACGAGCAGTACTTC.

The chain links TRBV14 to TRBJ2-1; 9 nucleotides agree with TRBD1. Germline lookup yields CDR1 SGHDN and CDR2 FVKESK. This CDR3 has 16 residues. The ends lost 0 bases at V and 6 bases at J; junction bases unmatched: 6. The CDR3 coding sequence is TGTGCCAGCAGCCAAGAAGCGGGACAGGGAGGCAATGAGCAGTTCTTC. Its translation is CASSQEAGQGGNEQFF.

The rearrangement links TRBV28 to TRBJ2-7; TRBD1 might be the D (6 bases). The CDR3 loop spans 16 amino acids. Looked up from germline, CDR1 is MDHEN and CDR2 is SYDVKM. Trimming stripped 6 bases from V and 3 bases from J, with 21 bases between. The CDR3 nucleotides are TGTGCCAGCAGCCTCGTTTTTGGAACAGGGAACTACGAGCAGTACTTC. Protein: CASSLVFGTGNYEQYF.

The rearrangement links TRBV28 to TRBJ2-7; D gene unclear. CDR3 size: 14 residues. Germline V gene sequence: CDR1 MDHEN, CDR2 SYDVKM. V was shortened by 3 bases and J by 0 bases, with 9 bases between the two germline ends. CDR3 sequence (DNA): TGTGCCAGCAGTTTGCTGCGCCGCTCCTACGAGCAGTACTTC. Residues: CASSLLRRSYEQYF. The whole variable domain, remainder taken from reference TRBV28 and TRBJ2-7, is DVKVTQSSRYLVKRTGEKVFLECVQDMDHENMFWYRQDPGLGLRLIYFSYDVKMKEKGDIPEGYSVSREKKERFSLILESASTNQTSMYLCASSLLRRSYEQYFGPGTRLTVT.

Here the CDR3 reads CASSLSGGANEKLFF. The CDR3 DNA reads as TGTGCCAGCTCCCTCTCGGGGGGAGCTAATGAAAAACTGTTTTTT. V gene TRBV19 combines with J gene TRBJ1-4; D may be TRBD1 (5 bases). This CDR3 has 15 amino acids. CDR1 LNHDA and CDR2 SQIVND come from the germline V gene (reference sequence). V lost 9 bases, J lost 3 bases, and 17 bases lay in between.

The rearrangement joins TRBV7-6 to TRBJ2-5; either TRBD1 or TRBD2 may supply D (6 bases each). This CDR3 is built from 16 residues. Germline V lookup: CDR1 SGHVS, CDR2 FNYEAQ. V lost 1 base and J lost 5, with 17 bases in between. CDR3 nucleotide sequence: TGTGCCAGCAGCTTAGAAGTTGAGGGGGGAGTGGAGACCCAGTACTTC. This sequence encodes CASSLEVEGGVETQYF.